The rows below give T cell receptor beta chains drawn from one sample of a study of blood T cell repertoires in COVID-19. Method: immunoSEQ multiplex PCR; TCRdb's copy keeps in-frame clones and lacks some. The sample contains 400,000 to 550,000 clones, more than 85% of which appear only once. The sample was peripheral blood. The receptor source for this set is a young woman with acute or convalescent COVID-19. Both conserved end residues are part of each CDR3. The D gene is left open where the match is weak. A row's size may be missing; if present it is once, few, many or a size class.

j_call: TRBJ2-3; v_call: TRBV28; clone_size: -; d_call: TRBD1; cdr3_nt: TGTGCCAGCATTAGTGAGGGGGCCCGAGATACGCAGTATTTT; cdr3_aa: CASISEGARDTQYF
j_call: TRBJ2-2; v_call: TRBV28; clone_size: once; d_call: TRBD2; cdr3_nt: TGTGCCAGCAGTTCTGACACAAGCGGGGGGCCCGCGAACACCGGGGAGCTGTTTTTT; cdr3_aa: CASSSDTSGGPANTGELFF
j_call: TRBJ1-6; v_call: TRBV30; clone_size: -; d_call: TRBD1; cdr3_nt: TGTGCCTGGAATTCGGACAGGGATTCACCCCTCCACTTT; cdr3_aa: CAWNSDRDSPLHF
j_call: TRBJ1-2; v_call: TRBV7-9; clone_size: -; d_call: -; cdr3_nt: TGTGCCAGCAGGTCTAAAGGGGGGGCCTATGGCTACACCTTC; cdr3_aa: CASRSKGGAYGYTF
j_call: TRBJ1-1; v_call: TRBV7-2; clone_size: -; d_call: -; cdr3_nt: TGTGCCAGCAGTTACGCCGGGACAAACACTGAAGCTTTCTTT; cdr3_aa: CASSYAGTNTEAFF
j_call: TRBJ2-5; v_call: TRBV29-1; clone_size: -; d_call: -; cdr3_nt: TGCAGCGTTGAACAGGGGAAGGAGACCCAGTACTTC; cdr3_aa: CSVEQGKETQYF
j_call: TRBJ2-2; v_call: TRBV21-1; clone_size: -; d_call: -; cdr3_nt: TGTGCCAGCAGCACGGGCAGCGGCGGGGAGCTGTTTTTT; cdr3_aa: CASSTGSGGELFF
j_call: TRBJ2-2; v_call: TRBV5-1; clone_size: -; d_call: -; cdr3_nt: TGCGCCAGCAGCTTGTTTAGTACGGGGTCGTTGTATGCCGGGGAGCTGTTTTTT; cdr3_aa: CASSLFSTGSLYAGELFF
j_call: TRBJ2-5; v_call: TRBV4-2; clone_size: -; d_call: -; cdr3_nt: TGTGCCAGCAGCCACCCACCTGGCACAGCCATCCAAGAGACCCAGTACTTC; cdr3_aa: CASSHPPGTAIQETQYF
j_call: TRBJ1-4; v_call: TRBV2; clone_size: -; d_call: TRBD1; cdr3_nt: TGTGCCAGCAGCAGACAGGGAACTAATGAAAAACTGTTTTTT; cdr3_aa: CASSRQGTNEKLFF
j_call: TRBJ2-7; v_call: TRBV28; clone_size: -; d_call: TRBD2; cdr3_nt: TGTGCCAGCAGGACGACTTGGCGGGGGGGCCGGATTCACGAGCAGTACTTC; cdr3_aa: CASRTTWRGGRIHEQYF
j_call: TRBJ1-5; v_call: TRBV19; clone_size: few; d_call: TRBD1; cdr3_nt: TGTGCCAGTAGCCGCCGAACAGGGGATAGCAATCAGCCCCAGCATTTT; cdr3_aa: CASSRRTGDSNQPQHF
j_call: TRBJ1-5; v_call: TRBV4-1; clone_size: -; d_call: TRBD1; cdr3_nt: TGCGCCAGCAGCCAACTCCTTGACAGGGTCCAGCATTTT; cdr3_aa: CASSQLLDRVQHF
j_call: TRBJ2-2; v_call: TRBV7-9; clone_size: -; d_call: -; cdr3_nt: TGTGCCAGCAGCTTTACACAGGGTTGGACCGGGGAGCTGTTTTTT; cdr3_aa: CASSFTQGWTGELFF
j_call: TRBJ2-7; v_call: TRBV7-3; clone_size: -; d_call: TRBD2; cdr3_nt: TGTGCCAGCAGCGCGGGGGGGCGATCTCTCGACGAGCAGTACTTC; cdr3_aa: CASSAGGRSLDEQYF
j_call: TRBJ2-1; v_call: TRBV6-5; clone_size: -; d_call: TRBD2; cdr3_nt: TGTGCCAGCAAACTAGCGGGGGCCCTTATCAATGAGCAGTTCTTC; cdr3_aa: CASKLAGALINEQFF
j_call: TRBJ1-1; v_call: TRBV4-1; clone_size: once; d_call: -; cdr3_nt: TGCGCCAGCAGCCAAGCAAACCTAAGGGGGATGAACACTGAAGCTTTCTTT; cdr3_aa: CASSQANLRGMNTEAFF
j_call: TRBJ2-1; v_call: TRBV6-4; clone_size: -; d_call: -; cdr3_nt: TGTGCCAGCAGTGACTTGGGCAGGGCGAATGAGCAGTTCTTC; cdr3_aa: CASSDLGRANEQFF
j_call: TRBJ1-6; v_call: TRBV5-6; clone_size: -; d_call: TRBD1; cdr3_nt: TGTGCCAGCGGATCTTTGACAGGGATGAATTCACCCCTCCACTTT; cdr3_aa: CASGSLTGMNSPLHF
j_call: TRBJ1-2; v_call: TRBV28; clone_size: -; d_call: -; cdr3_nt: TGTGCCACCTCCTTTCAGGGAACCAACTATGGCTACACCTTC; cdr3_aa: CATSFQGTNYGYTF
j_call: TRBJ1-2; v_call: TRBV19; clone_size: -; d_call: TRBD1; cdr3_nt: TGTGCCAGTAGTATTATCGGGACAGCTAATGGCTACACCTTC; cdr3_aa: CASSIIGTANGYTF
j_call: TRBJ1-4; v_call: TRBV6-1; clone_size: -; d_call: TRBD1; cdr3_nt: TGTGCCAGCAGTGAACGACAGGGAGGAGGAGAAAAACTGTTTTTT; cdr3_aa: CASSERQGGGEKLFF
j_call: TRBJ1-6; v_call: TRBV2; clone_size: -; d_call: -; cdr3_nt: TGTGCCAGCAGTGGGGGGCCCGTCTCCTATAATTCACCCCTCCACTTT; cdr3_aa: CASSGGPVSYNSPLHF
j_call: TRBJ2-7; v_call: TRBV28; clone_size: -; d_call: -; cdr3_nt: TGTGCCACTGTAGACAGGCCGTCCTCCTACGAGCAGTACTTC; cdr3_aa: CATVDRPSSYEQYF
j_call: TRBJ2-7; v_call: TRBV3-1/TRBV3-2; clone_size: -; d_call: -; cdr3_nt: TGTGCCAGCAGCCAAGGGCAGGGAAGCCCCTACGAGCAGTACTTC; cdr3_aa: CASSQGQGSPYEQYF
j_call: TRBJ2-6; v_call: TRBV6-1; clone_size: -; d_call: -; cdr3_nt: TGTGCCAGCAGTGGTCGACAGGCCTCTGGGGCCAACGTCCTGACTTTC; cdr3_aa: CASSGRQASGANVLTF
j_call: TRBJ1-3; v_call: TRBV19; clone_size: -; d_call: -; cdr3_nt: TGTGCCAGTAGTATAGATCGATACAGAGGAAACACCATATATTTT; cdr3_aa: CASSIDRYRGNTIYF
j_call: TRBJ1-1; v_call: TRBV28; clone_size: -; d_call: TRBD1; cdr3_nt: TGTGCCAGCAGTTCCCCTGCAGGGGGCGTTCGTGAAGCTTTCTTT; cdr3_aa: CASSSPAGGVREAFF
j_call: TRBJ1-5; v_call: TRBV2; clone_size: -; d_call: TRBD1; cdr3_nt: TGTGCCAGCAGGGACAGGGGGAGTGATCAGCCCCAGCATTTT; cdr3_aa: CASRDRGSDQPQHF
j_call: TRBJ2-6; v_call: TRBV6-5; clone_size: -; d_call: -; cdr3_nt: TGTGCCAGCCGACCCGGGGGGGCCAACGTCCTGACTTTC; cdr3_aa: CASRPGGANVLTF
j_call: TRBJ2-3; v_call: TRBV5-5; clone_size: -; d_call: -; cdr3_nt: TGTGCCAGCAGCTTGTTCGAGCTTCTGCGGGTCACAGATACGCAGTATTTT; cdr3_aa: CASSLFELLRVTDTQYF
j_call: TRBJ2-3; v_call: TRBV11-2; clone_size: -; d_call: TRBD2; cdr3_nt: TGTGCCAGCAGCTTAAACATAGCGGGGGCCACAGATACGCAGTATTTT; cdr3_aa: CASSLNIAGATDTQYF
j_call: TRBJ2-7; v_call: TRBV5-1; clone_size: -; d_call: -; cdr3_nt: TGCGCCAGCAGCTTGGAGCTGTACGCGTGGGAGCAGTACTTC; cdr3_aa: CASSLELYAWEQYF
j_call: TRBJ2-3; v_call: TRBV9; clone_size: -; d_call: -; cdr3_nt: TGTGCCAGCAGCGTAAGCCCCAGGCTCCCCACAGATACGCAGTATTTT; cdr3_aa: CASSVSPRLPTDTQYF
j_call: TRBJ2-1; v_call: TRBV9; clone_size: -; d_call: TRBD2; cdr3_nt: TGTGCCAGCAGCGTAGGACCCACTAGCGGGAGCTCCTACAATGAGCAGTTCTTC; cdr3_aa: CASSVGPTSGSSYNEQFF
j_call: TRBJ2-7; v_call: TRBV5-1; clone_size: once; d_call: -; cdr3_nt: TGCGCCAGCAGCTTGGTCGGGAACGAGCAGTACTTC; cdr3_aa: CASSLVGNEQYF
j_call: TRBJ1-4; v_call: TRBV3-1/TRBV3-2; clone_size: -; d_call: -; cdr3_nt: TGTGCCAGCAGCCAAGTTTCCGGGGGAGGGGAGCAGGGTAATGAAAAACTGTTTTTT; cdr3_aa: CASSQVSGGGEQGNEKLFF
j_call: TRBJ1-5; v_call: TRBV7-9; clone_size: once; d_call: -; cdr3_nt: TGTGCCAGCAGCTTAGGAGGGCGGCCCCAGCATTTT; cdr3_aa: CASSLGGRPQHF
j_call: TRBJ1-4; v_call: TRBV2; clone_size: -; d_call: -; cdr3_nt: TGTGCCAGCAGTGAACGGTCGGCAACTAATGAAAAACTGTTTTTT; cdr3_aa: CASSERSATNEKLFF
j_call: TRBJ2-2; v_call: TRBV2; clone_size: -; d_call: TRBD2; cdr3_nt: TGTGCCAGCAGTGATTGGCGACTAGCGGGTATCACCGGGGAGCTGTTTTTT; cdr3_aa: CASSDWRLAGITGELFF
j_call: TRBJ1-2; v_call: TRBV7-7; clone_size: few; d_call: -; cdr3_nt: TGTGCCAGCAGCTTGATCGACAGGTTACTTTATGGCTACACCTTC; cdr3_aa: CASSLIDRLLYGYTF
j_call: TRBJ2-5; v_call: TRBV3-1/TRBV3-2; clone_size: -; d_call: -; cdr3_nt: TGTGCCAGCAGCCAACCGTGGGGAGGAGAGACCCAGTACTTC; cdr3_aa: CASSQPWGGETQYF
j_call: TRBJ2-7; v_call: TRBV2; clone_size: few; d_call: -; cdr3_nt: TGTGCCAGCAGTGCCCCCGCCGGGGACTCCTACGAGCAGTACTTC; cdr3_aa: CASSAPAGDSYEQYF
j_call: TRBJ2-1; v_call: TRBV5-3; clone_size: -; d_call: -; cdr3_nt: TGTGCCAGAAGCTTGCTAGGTGGGAGCGCCAATAGCATCCGAGGGCAGTTCTTC; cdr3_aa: CARSLLGGSANSIRGQFF
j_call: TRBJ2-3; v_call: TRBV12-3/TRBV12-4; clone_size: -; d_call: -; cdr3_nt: TGTGCCAGCAGTTCTGGGGGCGCAGATACGCAGTATTTT; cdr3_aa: CASSSGGADTQYF
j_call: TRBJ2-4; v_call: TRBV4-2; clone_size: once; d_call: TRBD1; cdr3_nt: TGTGCCAGCAGCCAAGCAACAGGGGGGACCAAAAACATTCAGTACTTC; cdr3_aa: CASSQATGGTKNIQYF
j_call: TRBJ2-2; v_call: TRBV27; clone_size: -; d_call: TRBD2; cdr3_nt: TGTGCCAGCAGTTCTACCACCTTTCGGGGGGACACCGGGGAGCTGTTTTTT; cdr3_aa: CASSSTTFRGDTGELFF
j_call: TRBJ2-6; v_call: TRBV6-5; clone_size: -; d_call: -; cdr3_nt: TGTGCCAGCAGTTACTCACAGGGTTCTGGGGCCAACGTCCTGACTTTC; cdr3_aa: CASSYSQGSGANVLTF
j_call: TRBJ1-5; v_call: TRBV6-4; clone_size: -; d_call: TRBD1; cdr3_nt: TGTGCCAGCAGCCCCGACAGGGGAAATCAGCCCCAGCATTTT; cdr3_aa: CASSPDRGNQPQHF